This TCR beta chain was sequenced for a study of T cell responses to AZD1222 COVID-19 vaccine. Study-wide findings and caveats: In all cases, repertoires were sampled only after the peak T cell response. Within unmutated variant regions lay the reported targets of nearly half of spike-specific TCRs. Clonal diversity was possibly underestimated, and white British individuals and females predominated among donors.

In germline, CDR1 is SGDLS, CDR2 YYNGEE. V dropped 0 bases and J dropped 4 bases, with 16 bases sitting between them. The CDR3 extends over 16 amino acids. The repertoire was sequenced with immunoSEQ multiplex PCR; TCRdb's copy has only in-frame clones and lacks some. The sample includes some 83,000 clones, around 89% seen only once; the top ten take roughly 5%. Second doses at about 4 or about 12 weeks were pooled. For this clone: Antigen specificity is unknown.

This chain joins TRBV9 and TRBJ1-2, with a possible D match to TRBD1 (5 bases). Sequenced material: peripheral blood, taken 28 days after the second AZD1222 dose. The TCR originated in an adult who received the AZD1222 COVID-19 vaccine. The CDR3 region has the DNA TGTGCCAGCAGCGTAGGTGGGGTCGGGGGGATCTATGGCTACACCTTC. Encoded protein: CASSVGGVGGIYGYTF. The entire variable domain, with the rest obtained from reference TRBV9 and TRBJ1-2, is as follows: DSGVTQTPKHLITATGQRVTLRCSPRSGDLSVYWYQQSLDQGLQFLIQYYNGEERAKGNILERFSAQQFPDLHSELNLSSLELGDSALYFCASSVGGVGGIYGYTFGSGTRLTVV.